This TCR beta chain was recovered during a study of T cell responses to AZD1222 COVID-19 vaccine. TCRdb's copy holds only in-frame clones and misses some; the assay was immunoSEQ multiplex PCR. The sample holds tens of thousands of clones; approximately 88% are singletons and the top ten take about an eighth. Whole-study findings and limits: An increase in Spike-specific TCR breadth and depth was observed after two AZD1222 doses.

About this clone itself: The antigen remains undetermined.

Germline assignment: CDR1 SGDLS and CDR2 YYNGEE. The CDR3 contains 13 residues. The J segment lost 9 bases and the V segment lost 4 bases, leaving 7 bases of the junction unmatched. The chain couples TRBV9 to TRBJ1-1; 9 nucleotides match TRBD1. The sequencing here drew on peripheral blood, taken 28 days after the second AZD1222 dose. The clonotype was recovered from an adult who received the AZD1222 COVID-19 vaccine. This CDR3 is CASSPRTGVKAFF. The CDR3 nucleotides read TGTGCCAGCAGCCCCCGGACAGGGGTTAAAGCTTTCTTT.